In its sample, the clone carrying this TCR beta chain was seen once. The antigen remains unidentified. This entry belongs to a study of cytomegalovirus exposure and HLA in healthy donors. Germline V CDR1 and CDR2: MDHEN, SYDVKM. CDR3 length: 12 amino acids. Trimming stripped 2 bases from V and 6 bases from J, with 7 bases between. It was with 60 Vbeta and 13 Jbeta primers that the PCR ran. The data were produced by immunoSEQ multiplex PCR, yet TCRdb's version contains in-frame clones alone and is incomplete. Of roughly 170,000 clones listed, roughly 80% were seen once; the top ten hold 0.7% to 0.95%. Points from the study as a whole: Beyond CMV serostatus, there was no information to go on about immune exposure.

This receptor was identified in a woman aged 18-30 years in good health and CMV-seronegative. This sequence joins TRBV28 and TRBJ1-1; D gene uncertain. What was sequenced was PBMCs. This CDR3 reads CASSLPVSEAFF. For the CDR3, the DNA is TGTGCCAGCAGTTTACCCGTCTCTGAAGCTTTCTTT.